These 11 T cell receptor beta chains originate from one sample sequenced in a study of T cell clonality in common variable immunodeficiency. The method was immunoSEQ multiplex PCR; TCRdb's version includes in-frame clones alone and lacks a portion of them. The table lists fewer than 65,000 clones, with no singletons. What was sequenced was peripheral blood mononuclear cells. Source of these receptors: a person aged 18-69 years in good health.

In this sample, this clone turned up many times. The read gets to within 3 residues of the CDR3 end, and the germline J gene fills in the rest. The chain couples TRBV7-9 to TRBJ1-2; D not certain. Germline values: CDR1 SEHNR, CDR2 FQNEAQ (reference sequence). This CDR3 is 15 amino acids long. The CDR3 loop is CASSLDGGTSEGYTF. Incomplete CDR3 DNA: TGTGCCAGCAGCTTAGATGGTGGAACGAGCGAGGGC.

In regard to this clone: The CDR3 extends 3 residues past the end of the read, so its final part is completed from the germline J gene. V and J are TRBV7-9 and TRBJ1-5; 10 bases line up with TRBD1. Unmatched junction bases numbered 1, after V lost 1 base and J lost 4 bases. Germline-derived CDR1 and CDR2 are SEHNR and FQNEAQ (reference sequence). The CDR3 has 15 residues. The sequenced CDR3 bases are TGTGCCAGCAGCTTAGGGACAGGGGGAAATCAGCCC. It encodes CASSLGTGGNQP. From start to end, the CDR3 is CASSLGTGGNQPQHF.

This clone was seen many times. The CDR3 end lies 3 residues beyond the end of the read and is filled in from the germline J gene. J is TRBJ2-2 and V is TRBV5-1, with a possible D match to TRBD2 (6 bases). Per germline, CDR1 SGHRS and CDR2 YFSETQ. The CDR3 runs to 16 residues. Trimming took 0 bases from V and 4 from J, leaving 13 bases between them. CDR3: CASSLVATRATGELFF. The sequenced part of the CDR3 DNA is TGCGCCAGCAGCTTGGTTGCGACTAGGGCCACCGGGGAG.

This clone was detected many times. The CDR3 end is not reached by the read, which stops 3 residues before it; the germline J gene fills it in. The chain has TRBV5-1 and TRBJ2-5, with TRBD2 matching over 7 bases. The CDR3 totals 17 residues. The ends lost 4 bases at V and 4 bases at J; junction bases unmatched: 16. Germline CDR1 is SGHRS and CDR2 is YFSETQ. The CDR3 spells CASSLYSRSGAGETQYF. Partial CDR3 DNA: TGCGCCAGCAGCCTCTACTCGCGGAGCGGGGCGGGAGAGACC.

This clone has just a few counts. This CDR3 reads CASSGTEHYEQYF. CDR3 DNA, as far as it was read: TGTGCCAGCAGTGGGACAGAACACTACGAG. This sequence joins TRBV6-1 and TRBJ2-7, with D tentatively TRBD1 (6 bases). Sequencing ends 3 residues short of the CDR3 end; the germline J gene provides the rest. The CDR3 runs 13 residues. Trimming left V 4 bases short and J 3 bases short, with 10 bases between. Germline lookup yields CDR1 MNHNS and CDR2 SASEGT.

This clone has ten or more counts. The CDR3 end lies 3 residues beyond the end of the read and is filled in from the germline J gene. The chain has TRBV19 and TRBJ1-1; no definite D call. Trimming took 2 bases from V and 1 from J, leaving 11 bases between them. CDR1 and CDR2 from the germline V gene are LNHDA and SQIVND (reference sequence). CDR3 length: 15 amino acids. The CDR3 spells CASSISPGENTEAFF. Partial CDR3 DNA: TGTGCCAGTAGTATATCCCCCGGGGAGAACACTGAA. Using reference TRBV19 and TRBJ1-1 for the parts outside the CDR3, the full variable domain is DGGITQSPKYLFRKEGQNVTLSCEQNLNHDAMYWYRQDPGQGLRLIYYSQIVNDFQKGDIAEGYSVSREKKESFPLTVTSAQKNPTAFYLCASSISPGENTEAFFGQGTRLTVV.

This clone showed up just a few times. The read stops 3 residues short of the end of the CDR3; the missing end is completed from the germline J gene. The chain recombines TRBV30 with TRBJ2-6; possibly TRBD1 for D (6 bases). Germline V gene data show CDR1 as GTSNPN and CDR2 as SVGIG (reference sequence). With 7 bases removed from V and 4 bases from J, the gap between germline ends came to 20 bases. The CDR3 contains 16 residues. The CDR3 sequence: CASIAQGIPGANVLTF. CDR3 bases read: TGTGCCTCCATTGCCCAGGGGATCCCGGGGGCCAACGTC.

This clone was seen many times. The read stops 3 residues short of the end of the CDR3; the missing end is completed from the germline J gene. This chain uses TRBV20-1 with TRBJ2-2, with D unclear. The CDR3 contains 13 residues. Germline CDR1 reads DFQATT; CDR2 reads SNEGSKA (reference sequence). V was shortened by 5 bases and J by 1 base, with 8 bases between the two germline ends. The sequenced part of the CDR3 DNA is TGCAGTGCTCGTGCAGGGAACACCGGGGAG. It translates to CSARAGNTGE. The whole CDR3 region reads CSARAGNTGELFF.

As to this clone: The likely explanation is a read error, given a far larger clone one base away. The observed sequence ends 3 residues before the CDR3 terminus, with the missing tail filled in from the germline J gene. J is TRBJ1-1 and V is TRBV30; perhaps TRBD1 as D (5 bases). The V end was cut by 4 bases, the J end by 0 bases, with 21 bases between. Germline CDR1 is GTSNPN and CDR2 is SVGIG (reference sequence). This CDR3 region has 17 residues. The CDR3 spells CAWTSPVGGVMNTEAFF. The part of the CDR3 DNA that was read is TGTGCCTGGACTTCCCCTGTGGGGGGTGTCATGAACACTGAA.

In this sample, this clone turned up many times. The read is 3 residues too short to cover the CDR3 end, so that end is filled in from the germline J gene. The chain has TRBV7-2 and TRBJ1-3; no clear D. Trimming cost V 5 bases and J 1 base, with 9 bases left between them. Germline loops: CDR1 SGHTA, CDR2 FQGNSA. This CDR3 has 14 residues. The part of the CDR3 DNA that was read is TGTGCCAGCAGCCCCTATATTTCTGGAAACACC. It specifies CASSPYISGNT. The CDR3 in full is CASSPYISGNTIYF.

As concerns this clone: The read ends 3 residues early relative to the CDR3; the germline J gene fills the gap. The J gene is TRBJ1-2, the V gene TRBV19; D may be TRBD1 (6 bases). From germline, CDR1 is LNHDA and CDR2 SQIVND (reference sequence). The CDR3 loop spans 12 amino acids. CDR3 protein: CASSQRGNDYTF. The sequenced part of the CDR3 DNA is TGTGCCAGTAGTCAAAGGGGGAACGAC.